This T cell receptor beta chain was retrieved from a study of cytomegalovirus exposure and HLA in healthy donors. The CDR3 runs 15 residues. The germline gives CDR1 SGHNT, CDR2 YYREEE (reference sequence). Trimming removed 4 bases from V and 6 bases from J; junction bases left unmatched: 13. A word on this clone: Its specificity is not known.

Use of 60 Vbeta and 13 Jbeta primers characterized the PCR. TCRdb keeps only in-frame clones here, not all; method: immunoSEQ multiplex PCR. The sample shows about 110,000 clones, 65% to 85% of them seen only once. Regarding the study as a whole: The study listed some 160 cytomegalovirus-associated TCR beta chains.

V is TRBV5-4 and J is TRBJ2-7; TRBD2 matches 7 bases. This receptor was obtained from a man aged 25 to 40 in good health and CMV-seronegative. Specimen: PBMCs. The chain's CDR3 is CASSPPEGGRSEQYF. In DNA form, the CDR3 reads TGTGCCAGCAGCCCCCCGGAGGGAGGGCGATCCGAGCAGTACTTC.